A selection of T cell receptor beta chains follows, all from one sample in a study of shared clonotypes between healthy human individuals. Using immunoSEQ multiplex PCR, the repertoire was profiled, and TCRdb retains in-frame clones only, with some absent. This sample yields about 680,000 clones, of which under 95% are seen a single time; more than 20% belongs to the top ten. Sequenced input: naive CD8+ T cells sorted from blood. The receptors derive from a man aged 25-45 years in good health. Both conserved end residues are part of each CDR3. The D gene is left open where the match is weak. Only part of the rows carry a size: once, few, many, or a class if the clone is expanded.

V gene	D gene	clone size	J gene	CDR3 protein	CDR3 DNA
TRBV29-1	.	.	TRBJ2-5	CSVEGATDTQETQYF	TGCAGCGTTGAGGGGGCTACGGATACTCAAGAGACCCAGTACTTC
TRBV25-1	.	.	TRBJ1-2	CASSPTKGVLDGYTF	TGTGCCAGCAGTCCTACTAAAGGGGTTTTGGATGGCTACACCTTC
TRBV7-9	TRBD2	.	TRBJ2-3	CASSSPSGGGTDTQYF	TGTGCCAGCAGCTCTCCTAGCGGGGGGGGCACAGATACGCAGTATTTT
TRBV5-6	.	.	TRBJ1-1	CASSWGRATLGAAEAFF	TGTGCCAGCAGCTGGGGCCGGGCCACCCTAGGAGCAGCTGAAGCTTTCTTT
TRBV7-2	.	.	TRBJ2-2	CASSLGPFRLNTGELFF	TGTGCCAGCAGCTTAGGCCCCTTTCGCCTTAACACCGGGGAGCTGTTTTTT
TRBV7-9	.	.	TRBJ2-1	CASSLGLDRQFF	TGTGCCAGCAGCTTAGGGCTCGACCGGCAGTTCTTC
TRBV7-3	.	.	TRBJ1-2	CASSPVPNYGYTF	TGTGCCAGCAGCCCAGTACCTAACTATGGCTACACCTTC
TRBV9	.	.	TRBJ2-2	CASSVSGISGELFF	TGTGCCAGCAGCGTAAGTGGGATTTCCGGGGAGCTGTTTTTT
TRBV27	TRBD2	.	TRBJ2-1	CASSLIAGGLSNEQFF	TGTGCCAGCAGCTTGATAGCGGGAGGGCTATCGAATGAGCAGTTCTTC
TRBV2	.	.	TRBJ2-5	CASSVVGGQETQYF	TGTGCCAGCAGTGTTGTGGGAGGCCAAGAGACCCAGTACTTC
TRBV2	TRBD2	.	TRBJ2-5	CASSEVASGWYQETQYF	TGTGCCAGCAGTGAAGTGGCTAGCGGCTGGTACCAAGAGACCCAGTACTTC
TRBV27	.	.	TRBJ2-1	CASSRTQHYNEQFF	TGTGCCAGCAGCAGGACTCAACACTACAATGAGCAGTTCTTC
TRBV27	TRBD2	.	TRBJ2-2	CASKGLDLSTGELFF	TGTGCCAGCAAAGGACTAGACCTATCCACCGGGGAGCTGTTTTTT
TRBV4-1	TRBD1	.	TRBJ1-5	CASSQEGDRTGFGQPQHF	TGCGCCAGCAGCCAAGAGGGAGACCGGACAGGGTTCGGCCAGCCCCAGCATTTT
TRBV28	.	.	TRBJ2-7	CASSLGRGRVLGEQYF	TGTGCCAGCAGTTTAGGCAGGGGCCGGGTTTTGGGCGAGCAGTACTTC
TRBV14	.	.	TRBJ2-1	CASSQDMGASYNEQFF	TGTGCCAGCAGCCAAGATATGGGGGCTTCCTACAATGAGCAGTTCTTC
TRBV5-4	TRBD1	.	TRBJ2-1	CASSLMDRVSYNEQFF	TGTGCCAGCAGCTTGATGGACAGGGTCTCCTACAATGAGCAGTTCTTC
TRBV7-2	.	.	TRBJ1-1	CASRDLDKGGPFMNTEAFF	TGTGCCAGCAGGGACCTTGACAAGGGGGGGCCTTTCATGAACACTGAAGCTTTCTTT
TRBV27	TRBD2	.	TRBJ2-7	CASSLGGVGEQYF	TGTGCCAGCAGCCTGGGGGGGGTAGGCGAGCAGTACTTC
TRBV13	.	.	TRBJ2-1	CASRDKARSSYNEQFF	TGTGCCAGCAGGGATAAGGCGCGAAGCTCCTACAATGAGCAGTTCTTC
TRBV28	TRBD2	.	TRBJ2-1	CASSVRLAGGPVNEQFF	TGTGCCAGCAGTGTAAGACTAGCGGGAGGGCCGGTCAATGAGCAGTTCTTC
TRBV27	TRBD2	.	TRBJ2-7	CASTLLAGSYYEQYF	TGTGCCAGCACCTTACTAGCGGGGTCGTACTACGAGCAGTACTTC
TRBV27	.	.	TRBJ2-7	CASSTRGEQYF	TGTGCCAGCAGTACCAGAGGGGAGCAGTACTTC
TRBV7-9	.	.	TRBJ2-5	CASSLDGETQYF	TGTGCCAGCAGCTTAGATGGGGAGACCCAGTACTTC
TRBV9	.	.	TRBJ1-2	CASSVGSYGYTF	TGTGCCAGCAGCGTTGGTAGCTATGGCTACACCTTC
TRBV7-2	.	.	TRBJ2-4	CASSLSARALLGAKNIQYF	TGTGCCAGCAGCTTATCGGCCAGGGCCTTGCTCGGGGCCAAAAACATTCAGTACTTC
TRBV4-1	TRBD2	.	TRBJ2-1	CASSHSPGLANNEQFF	TGCGCCAGCAGCCATTCTCCGGGACTAGCTAACAATGAGCAGTTCTTC
TRBV19	TRBD2	.	TRBJ2-1	CASRVAGAYNEQFF	TGTGCCAGTAGGGTAGCGGGGGCGTACAATGAGCAGTTCTTC
TRBV14	.	.	TRBJ2-5	CASSQAPFQETQYF	TGTGCCAGCAGCCAAGCCCCGTTCCAAGAGACCCAGTACTTC
TRBV19	TRBD2	.	TRBJ2-2	CASSIAGGLTGELFF	TGTGCCAGTAGTATAGCGGGAGGGCTCACCGGGGAGCTGTTTTTT
TRBV4-1	TRBD1	.	TRBJ2-5	CASSLGQGKETQYF	TGCGCCAGCAGCCTTGGACAGGGGAAAGAGACCCAGTACTTC
TRBV7-9	.	.	TRBJ2-7	CASSPADYEQYF	TGTGCCAGCAGCCCGGCCGACTACGAGCAGTACTTC
TRBV6-1	.	.	TRBJ1-4	CASSEWGPNEKLFF	TGTGCCAGCAGTGAATGGGGGCCGAATGAAAAACTGTTTTTT
TRBV27	.	.	TRBJ2-7	CASSLYVVAGTYEQYF	TGTGCCAGCAGTTTATATGTCGTGGCAGGGACTTACGAGCAGTACTTC
TRBV29-1	.	.	TRBJ2-7	CSVEGSAPYEQYF	TGCAGCGTTGAGGGAAGCGCGCCCTACGAGCAGTACTTC
TRBV7-9	.	.	TRBJ1-2	CASSRGQLYGYTF	TGTGCCAGCAGCCGCGGACAGCTCTATGGCTACACCTTC
TRBV7-9	.	.	TRBJ2-1	CASSLSLGGDEQFF	TGTGCCAGCAGCTTATCCCTAGGCGGGGATGAGCAGTTCTTC
TRBV19	.	.	TRBJ1-5	CASSGRTARNQPQHF	TGTGCCAGTAGTGGGCGGACAGCTAGGAATCAGCCCCAGCATTTT
TRBV11-3	.	.	TRBJ2-5	CASIIRAELRKTVQETQYF	TGTGCCAGCATCATCCGGGCCGAACTTAGAAAGACAGTCCAAGAGACCCAGTACTTC
TRBV9	.	.	TRBJ2-3	CASSVLNPTDTQYF	TGTGCCAGCAGCGTATTAAACCCGACAGATACGCAGTATTTT
TRBV4-1	TRBD2	.	TRBJ2-7	CASSQDVGLAGETRYF	TGCGCCAGCAGCCAAGATGTGGGACTAGCGGGAGAAACGAGGTACTTC
TRBV7-7	.	once	TRBJ2-1	CASSPGELKEQFF	TGTGCCAGCAGCCCCGGGGAATTGAAGGAGCAGTTCTTC
TRBV29-1	TRBD2	.	TRBJ2-2	CSARLARANTGELFF	TGCAGCGCCCGACTAGCAAGAGCTAACACCGGGGAGCTGTTTTTT